These 8 T cell receptor beta chains were all obtained from the same sample, sequenced in a study of PD-L1 blockade in urothelial cancer listed by TCRdb under 2017. Receptor libraries were prepared by the immunoSEQ multiplex PCR assay. TCRdb mirrors the immuneACCESS table, restricted to in-frame sequences. Some clones are absent from its copies; in checked studies, under half trace to an unresolved V gene, and the reason for the others is unknown. The sample has about 47,000 clones on record, 82% of them singletons. Clones ranked in the top ten supply more than 1.5% of the sample. Reading the label with the study, this specimen's time point is: pretreatment peripheral blood. The sample in question was PBMCs, obtained around atezolizumab (anti-PD-L1) treatment. The receptors shown here come from a man aged 45-65 years with urothelial cancer.

The gene calls are TRBV5-8 and TRBJ2-3, with D maybe TRBD2 (6 bases). The V end lost 4 bases, the J end lost 1 base, and 16 bases lay between the germline ends. Germline V gene data show CDR1 as SGHTS and CDR2 as YDEGEE. The length of the CDR3 is 16 residues. CDR3 sequence reads: CASSADIASGTDTQYF. The CDR3 coding sequence is TGTGCCAGCAGCGCTGATATCGCTAGCGGCACAGATACGCAGTATTTT.

The rearrangement uses TRBV28 and TRBJ1-6; 8 bases align to TRBD1. Germline V lookup: CDR1 MDHEN, CDR2 SYDVKM. This CDR3 is 17 amino acids long. V lost 2 bases and J lost 10; bases outside the gene matches: 13. In nucleotides, the CDR3 is TGTGCCAGCAGTTTACTAATAATAGGCCCAGGGGGCTCACCCCTCCACTTT. As protein: CASSLLIIGPGGSPLHF.

The genes are TRBV7-2 and TRBJ2-5, with 8 bases identical to TRBD1. The CDR3 contains 16 residues. CDR1 and CDR2 from the germline V gene are SGHTA and FQGNSA. The V gene end was trimmed by 5 bases and the J gene end by 5 bases; junction bases not matched to a gene: 13. CDR3 nucleotide sequence: TGTGCCAGCAGCCCGTCTTTGTTACAGGGGGGCGAGACCCAGTACTTC. Translating it yields CASSPSLLQGGETQYF.

The V gene is TRBV5-6, the J gene TRBJ2-7, with 7 bases identical to TRBD2. CDR1 SGHDT and CDR2 YYEEEE come from the germline V gene. The CDR3 extends over 16 amino acids. After removal of 2 bases from V and 2 bases from J, the junction contained 10 bases not matched to a gene. CDR3 residues: CASSFWVGLDPYEQYF. The CDR3 DNA sequence: TGTGCCAGCAGCTTTTGGGTTGGACTAGACCCCTACGAGCAGTACTTC.

This chain uses TRBV28 with TRBJ1-2; D possibly corresponds to TRBD1 (6 bases). V was pared by 1 base and J by 9 bases, with 18 bases between. Per germline, CDR1 MDHEN and CDR2 SYDVKM. The CDR3 has 15 residues. CDR3 in DNA: TGTGCCAGCAGTTTATCCTCGGGACAAGGCGCTCGCTACACCTTC. The encoded protein is CASSLSSGQGARYTF.

This clone was counted only a few times. The rearrangement joins TRBV10-1 to TRBJ1-5; D gene uncertain. Trimming pared 2 bases from V and 6 bases from J, leaving 11 bases between. Germline assignment: CDR1 WNHNN and CDR2 SYGVQD (reference sequence). This CDR3 is built from 14 residues. CDR3 sequence (DNA): TGCGCCAGCAGTGAGGCCGTGGGGAGTCAGCCCCAGCATTTT. Protein sequence: CASSEAVGSQPQHF.

The gene calls are TRBV9 and TRBJ2-5; 9 bases are a match to TRBD1. This CDR3 has 15 residues. The V segment lost 4 bases and the J segment 5 bases; nucleotides outside the gene matches: 9. Germline CDR1 reads SGDLS; CDR2 reads YYNGEE. CDR3 coding DNA: TGTGCCAGCAGCTTTAGGACAGGGGAGAGGGAGACCCAGTACTTC. Encoded protein: CASSFRTGERETQYF.

The gene calls are TRBV2 and TRBJ1-1; D is ambiguous. CDR1 and CDR2 (germline): SNHLY, FYNNEI. The CDR3 sequence is 14 residues long. Trimming took off 4 bases at V and 1 base at J, with 10 bases between the two ends. The CDR3 region is CASSVEKGNTEAFF. The DNA of the CDR3 is TGTGCCAGCAGTGTGGAGAAAGGGAACACTGAAGCTTTCTTT.